Listed below are T cell receptor beta chains from one sample, sequenced in a study of blood T cell repertoires in COVID-19. Sequenced by immunoSEQ multiplex PCR; TCRdb stores in-frame clones only, minus some. There are approximately 240,000 clones in the sample; about 90% occur only once, and roughly 0.79% lies in the top ten. Sequencing was carried out using peripheral blood. These receptors were collected from a man under 40 with COVID-19, enrolled during active disease. CDR3s leave out the opening cysteine and the closing phenylalanine or tryptophan. Some rows mark clone size as missing; the rest say once, few, many or name a class of expanded clone.

TRBJ2-3 . TRBV5-1 ASSLGRGDTQY
TRBJ2-5 . TRBV5-4 AEGGLQETQY
TRBJ1-1 . TRBV29-1 SAQSGTEAF
TRBJ1-5 . TRBV5-5 ASSLDPGNQPQH
TRBJ2-2 . TRBV14 ASSQVRGGGELF
TRBJ1-6 . TRBV7-3 ASSLSSNSPLH
TRBJ1-1 . TRBV6-5 ASTGSGNTEAF
TRBJ2-1 . TRBV5-1 ASSQTLLAGGPNEQF
TRBJ1-6 once TRBV4-1 ASSQLPGINSPLH
TRBJ1-5 few TRBV19 ASSQGTFSQPQH
TRBJ2-1 . TRBV4-1 ASSHETSGFYNEQF
TRBJ2-5 . TRBV5-1 ASSPRQGAETQY
TRBJ1-1 . TRBV27 ASSLGQDTEAF
TRBJ2-1 . TRBV6-4 ASSASGGSYNEQF
TRBJ1-2 . TRBV27 ASSLRHGGGRGYT
TRBJ2-7 . TRBV4-2 ASSLRGGAYEQY
TRBJ2-7 . TRBV25-1 ASSALRGRQSYEQY
TRBJ2-7 . TRBV5-4 ASSSPGALTYEQY
TRBJ2-1 . TRBV5-1 ASSMDGVAGGDEQF
TRBJ1-5 . TRBV2 ASSGGRRNQPQH
TRBJ2-7 once TRBV6-1 ASSEWRSEVGYEQY
TRBJ2-1 . TRBV18 ASSPGTGGTYNEQF
TRBJ2-5 . TRBV5-1 ASSFGERGETQY
TRBJ2-7 . TRBV18 ASSPSSVYEQY
TRBJ1-6 . TRBV2 ASRTGLDNSPLH
TRBJ1-2 . TRBV15 ATSRVRTDYGYT
TRBJ2-5 . TRBV5-4 ASSLALVGGPETQY
TRBJ1-2 . TRBV27 ASSRGITGRGPANYGYT
TRBJ2-2 few TRBV19 ASSIPGLAGGSTGELF
TRBJ1-2 . TRBV12-3/TRBV12-4 ASSSTANYGYT
TRBJ1-1 . TRBV1 TSSQPPRVYTEAF
TRBJ2-1 . TRBV19 ASSINGNNEQF
TRBJ2-1 . TRBV2 ASSILRTSGNEQF
TRBJ1-1 once TRBV3-1/TRBV3-2 ASSQDWTGLPMNTEAF
TRBJ1-6 . TRBV3-1/TRBV3-2 ASSPWTGSPLH
TRBJ1-2 . TRBV12-3/TRBV12-4 ASKNRGGYGYT
TRBJ1-6 . TRBV5-5 ASSLVGTVNSPLH
TRBJ2-1 . TRBV29-1 SVAHSYNEQF
TRBJ2-5 . TRBV6-1 ASSDRTGGFPETQY
TRBJ2-4 . TRBV5-1 ASSSGLAKNIQY
TRBJ2-3 . TRBV7-2 ASSSEGGHYSTDTQY